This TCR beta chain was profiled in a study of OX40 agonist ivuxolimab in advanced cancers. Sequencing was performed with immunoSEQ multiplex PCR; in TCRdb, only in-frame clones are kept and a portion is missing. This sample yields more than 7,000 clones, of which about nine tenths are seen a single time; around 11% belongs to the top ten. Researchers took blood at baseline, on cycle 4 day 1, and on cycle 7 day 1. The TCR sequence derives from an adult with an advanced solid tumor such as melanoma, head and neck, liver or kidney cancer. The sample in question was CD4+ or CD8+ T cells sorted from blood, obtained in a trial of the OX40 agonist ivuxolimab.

The CDR3 DNA is TGTGCCAGCAGTTTATCTGTCGAATACACTGAAGCTTTCTTT. Amino acids: CASSLSVEYTEAFF. The chain couples TRBV27 to TRBJ1-1; no reliable D call. This CDR3 has 14 residues. The V end lost 0 bases, the J end lost 3 bases, and 8 bases lay between the germline ends. Per germline, CDR1 MNHEY and CDR2 SMNVEV (reference sequence).